A single sample gave rise to the 12 T cell receptor beta chains below, sequenced in a study of OX40 agonist ivuxolimab in advanced cancers. The method behind the library was the immunoSEQ multiplex PCR assay. As stored in TCRdb, this immuneACCESS dataset retains in-frame rearrangements with V and J assigned. A fraction of the clones does not appear; measured against another copy, unresolved V genes explain less than half of the discrepancy, and the remainder lacks a known reason. For this sample there are 80,000 to 95,000 clones; more than 70% appear just once. The ten largest account for 0.6% to 0.85% of the sample. The sample here was CD4+ or CD8+ T cells sorted from blood, taken in a trial of the OX40 agonist ivuxolimab. The receptors stem from an adult with an advanced solid tumor such as melanoma, head and neck, liver or kidney cancer.

The V call is TRBV2, the J call TRBJ2-3; either TRBD1 or TRBD2 may supply D (5 bases each). There are 16 residues in the CDR3. Germline V gives CDR1 SNHLY, CDR2 FYNNEI. Trimming removed 5 bases from V and 0 bases from J, with 15 bases in between. Here the CDR3 reads CASSLSGTPSTDTQYF. The CDR3 DNA reads as TGTGCCAGCAGTCTGTCCGGGACCCCAAGCACAGATACGCAGTATTTT.

The rearrangement links TRBV20-1 to TRBJ2-3; 7 nucleotides agree with TRBD2. Germline lookup yields CDR1 DFQATT and CDR2 SNEGSKA (reference sequence). The CDR3 is 11 amino acids. J lost 14 bases, V lost 2 bases, and 7 bases had no gene match. The CDR3: CSARSGTTTYF. The CDR3 bases are TGCAGTGCTAGATCCGGGACTACCACGTATTTT.

The CDR3 reads CASSLSGATPFGELFF. The CDR3 DNA reads as TGTGCCAGCAGCTTAAGCGGGGCTACACCCTTCGGGGAGCTGTTTTTT. The V gene is TRBV7-3, the J gene TRBJ2-2; possible D gene TRBD2, 6 bases. V was shortened by 1 base and J by 7 bases, with 16 bases between the two germline ends. Germline V lookup: CDR1 SGHTA, CDR2 FQGTGA. The CDR3 is 16 amino acids. Looking up the rest from reference TRBV7-3 and TRBJ2-2 gives the full variable domain: GAGVSQTPSNKVTEKGKYVELRCDPISGHTALYWYRQSLGQGPEFLIYFQGTGAADDSGLPNDRFFAVRPEGSVSTLKIQRTERGDSAVYLCASSLSGATPFGELFFGEGSRLTVL.

This rearrangement joins TRBV27 to TRBJ2-3; D gene ambiguous. The V end lost 5 bases, the J end lost 6 bases, and 12 bases lay between the germline ends. This CDR3 region has 13 residues. Per germline, CDR1 MNHEY and CDR2 SMNVEV (reference sequence). The CDR3 sequence: CASSPLSRDTQYF. The CDR3 region has the DNA TGTGCCAGCAGTCCCCTTAGTAGGGATACGCAGTATTTT.

This clone was counted a few times. The chain is built from TRBV10-1 and TRBJ2-7; D uncertain. Deletions cut 0 bases from V and 2 bases from J, with 8 bases between. Germline CDR1 reads WNHNN; CDR2 reads SYGVQD (reference sequence). CDR3 size: 14 residues. DNA of the CDR3: TGCGCCAGCAGTGAGTCGGGCGGTACCTACGAGCAGTACTTC. Protein product: CASSESGGTYEQYF.

In this sample, this clone turned up once. This rearrangement joins TRBV10-3 to TRBJ1-3; D uncertain. Germline V gene lookup returns CDR1 ENHRY and CDR2 SYGVKD. V lost 6 bases, J lost 7 bases, and 7 bases lay in between. This CDR3 is built from 11 residues. This chain's CDR3 is CAIRGQNTIYF. The CDR3 DNA reads as TGTGCCATCAGAGGCCAGAACACCATATATTTT.

This chain connects TRBV19 to TRBJ1-5, with 7 bases lining up with TRBD1. With 4 bases clipped from V and 5 bases from J, the junction kept 2 bases outside the gene matches. This CDR3 has 13 residues. Germline loops: CDR1 LNHDA, CDR2 SQIVND (reference sequence). The CDR3 loop is CASSRDRDQPQHF. The CDR3 bases are TGTGCCAGTAGTAGAGACAGGGATCAGCCCCAGCATTTT. The full variable domain, its missing parts supplied by reference TRBV19 and TRBJ1-5, is DGGITQSPKYLFRKEGQNVTLSCEQNLNHDAMYWYRQDPGQGLRLIYYSQIVNDFQKGDIAEGYSVSREKKESFPLTVTSAQKNPTAFYLCASSRDRDQPQHFGDGTRLSIL.

Comments on this clone: Additional DNA sequences in this sample encode the identical CDR3. CDR3 coding DNA: TGCAGTGCTGGGCCACAAGAGACCCAGTACTTC. Encoded protein: CSAGPQETQYF. The chain links TRBV20-1 to TRBJ2-5; D gene uncertain. The germline V gene has CDR1 DFQATT and CDR2 SNEGSKA (reference sequence). The V and J ends lost 5 bases and 2 bases respectively, with 6 bases between them. The CDR3 is 11 amino acids.

This clone was seen more than once but under ten times. This chain joins TRBV6-6 and TRBJ1-2; maybe TRBD1 (5 bases). The CDR3 is 15 amino acids. Deletions cut 5 bases from V and 4 bases from J, with 17 bases between. CDR1 and CDR2 (germline): MNHNY, SVGAGI (reference sequence). The CDR3 nucleotides read TGTGCCAGCAGTAACCTCGGGACTTCTCTCTATGGCTACACCTTC. Its protein is CASSNLGTSLYGYTF.

This clone was detected once. The gene calls are TRBV28 and TRBJ2-1; D is possibly TRBD2 (5 bases). Germline V gene sequence: CDR1 MDHEN, CDR2 SYDVKM. Trimming stripped 3 bases from V and 10 bases from J, with 13 bases between. The CDR3 contains 13 residues. CDR3 residues: CASSLGSRREQFF. CDR3 coding DNA: TGTGCCAGCAGTTTGGGGAGCCGCCGGGAGCAGTTCTTC. The full variable domain, completed using reference TRBV28 and TRBJ2-1, is DVKVTQSSRYLVKRTGEKVFLECVQDMDHENMFWYRQDPGLGLRLIYFSYDVKMKEKGDIPEGYSVSREKKERFSLILESASTNQTSMYLCASSLGSRREQFFGPGTRLTVL.

V usage is TRBV27 and J usage is TRBJ1-5, with D unresolved. V gave up 5 bases and J gave up 9 bases, with 8 bases separating them. This CDR3 is 11 amino acids long. CDR1 MNHEY and CDR2 SMNVEV come from the germline V gene (reference sequence). The CDR3 nucleotides are TGTGCCAGCAGTAGCTCTCCGCCCCAGCATTTT. Its protein product is CASSSSPPQHF.

The rearrangement links TRBV19 to TRBJ2-2, with unresolved D. Trimming removed 6 bases at V and 2 bases at J, with 7 bases between. Germline lookup yields CDR1 LNHDA and CDR2 SQIVND (reference sequence). This CDR3 spans 13 amino acids. The chain's CDR3 is CASSLSNTGELFF. CDR3 DNA sequence: TGTGCCAGTAGCCTCTCCAACACCGGGGAGCTGTTTTTT. Drawing the rest from reference TRBV19 and TRBJ2-2, the complete variable domain is DGGITQSPKYLFRKEGQNVTLSCEQNLNHDAMYWYRQDPGQGLRLIYYSQIVNDFQKGDIAEGYSVSREKKESFPLTVTSAQKNPTAFYLCASSLSNTGELFFGEGSRLTVL.